The clone carrying this T cell receptor (beta chain) was observed a handful of times. The data derive from a study of early T cells in non-severe SARS-CoV-2 infection. Study in general: Bulk RNA taken from unsorted whole blood was sequenced, leaving chains unpaired.

Attached unique molecular identifiers marked individual cDNA molecules. Via MiXCR, TCRdb re-called the 5' RACE reads, giving one row per CDR3 protein. The repertoire holds some 42,000 distinct CDR3 sequences, about 6.5% seen once, with roughly 8.2% in the top ten. This CDR3 contains 15 residues. Germline values: CDR1 SGHNT, CDR2 YENEEA. V lost 1 base and J lost 3; bases outside the gene matches: 4. This receptor was obtained from an adult who was a healthcare worker with PCR-confirmed SARS-CoV-2 infection or an uninfected control (not recorded which). The sample consisted of whole blood, taken at baseline. The chain carries TRBV11-3 and TRBJ2-7; 9 bases fit TRBD2. The CDR3 loop reads CASSLGSGRIYEQYF. The DNA for the CDR3 is TGTGCCAGCAGCTTAGGTAGCGGGAGAATCTACGAGCAGTACTTC.